This T cell receptor (beta chain) came from a study of cytomegalovirus exposure and HLA in healthy donors. V lost 0 bases and J lost 4, with 9 bases in between. There are 14 residues in the CDR3. Germline values: CDR1 ENHRY, CDR2 SYGVKD. With 60 Vbeta and 13 Jbeta primers, the PCR was carried out. Assay: immunoSEQ multiplex PCR; the TCRdb copy retains only in-frame clones and omits some. The sample lists fewer than 200,000 clones, about four fifths seen once, with approximately 1.5% in the top ten. As for this clone: Its specificity is unknown.

Regarding the study as a whole: Likely technical artifact: a cluster of highly shared sequence variants. A later analysis found common viral pathogens apparently linked to several of the most significant clusters. Cytomegalovirus-associated TCR beta chains were listed, numbering 150 to 200. Across donors, presence/absence analyses took sequencing depth to be roughly uniform.

The source is a girl aged 5-17 years in good health and CMV-seropositive. This sequence joins TRBV10-3 and TRBJ1-1; D is undetermined. The sample consisted of PBMCs. The CDR3 bases are TGTGCCATCAGTGAGTCTAGCCGGGGCACTGAAGCTTTCTTT. Its protein product is CAISESSRGTEAFF.